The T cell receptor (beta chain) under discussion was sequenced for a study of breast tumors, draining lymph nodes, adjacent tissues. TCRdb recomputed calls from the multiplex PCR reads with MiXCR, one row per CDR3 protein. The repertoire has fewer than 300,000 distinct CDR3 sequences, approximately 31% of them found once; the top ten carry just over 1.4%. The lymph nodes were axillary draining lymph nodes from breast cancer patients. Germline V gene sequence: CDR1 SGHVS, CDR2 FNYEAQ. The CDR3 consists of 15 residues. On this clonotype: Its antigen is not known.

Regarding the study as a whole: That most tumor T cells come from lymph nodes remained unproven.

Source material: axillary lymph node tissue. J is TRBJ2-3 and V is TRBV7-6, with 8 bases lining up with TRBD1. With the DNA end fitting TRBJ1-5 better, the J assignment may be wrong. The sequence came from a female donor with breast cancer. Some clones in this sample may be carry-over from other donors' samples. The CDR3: CASSPRTGIVNTQHF. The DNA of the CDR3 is TGTGCCAGCAGCCCTCGGACAGGGATTGTTAATACGCAGCATTTT.